This T cell receptor beta chain came from a study of vaccination and CD4 T cells after COVID-19. Study summary: Cultures designated as controls were supplied with a CEFX pool, an HIV-1 Nef pool, or no peptide.

As to time point: late sampling 161 to 241 days after vaccination in a few convalescent patients. Treatment described: approximately nine-day PBMC culture with coronavirus spike peptide pools or control peptides (ViraFEST assay). First, ViraFEST expanded antigen-specific T cells with peptide pools, and next it sequenced the TCRs. Cells were cultured for roughly eleven days, and then CD4+ T cells were isolated by negative selection. Scientists ran DNA taken from cultured CD4+ T cells through the Oncomine TCR Beta short-read assay for sequencing. Scientists extracted genomic DNA from CD4+ T cells grown in culture. TCRdb redid the calling of the PCR reads with MiXCR, one entry per CDR3 protein. The sample consists of some 17,000 distinct CDR3 sequences, under 55% of them appearing once. Trimming removed 4 bases at V and 1 base at J, with 17 bases between. Per germline, CDR1 SEHNR and CDR2 FQNEAQ (reference sequence). CDR3 length: 16 residues.

As to this clonotype: The antigen is undetermined.

This receptor was obtained from a human donor who had recovered from COVID-19. The input for sequencing was CD4+ T cells from blood, cultured in vitro, taken about 7 months after SARS-CoV-2 vaccination. J is TRBJ2-7 and V is TRBV7-9; no clear D. DNA for the CDR3: TGTGCCAGCAGCTCCCAGACCATAGACCCATCCTACGAGCAGTACTTC. Protein product: CASSSQTIDPSYEQYF.